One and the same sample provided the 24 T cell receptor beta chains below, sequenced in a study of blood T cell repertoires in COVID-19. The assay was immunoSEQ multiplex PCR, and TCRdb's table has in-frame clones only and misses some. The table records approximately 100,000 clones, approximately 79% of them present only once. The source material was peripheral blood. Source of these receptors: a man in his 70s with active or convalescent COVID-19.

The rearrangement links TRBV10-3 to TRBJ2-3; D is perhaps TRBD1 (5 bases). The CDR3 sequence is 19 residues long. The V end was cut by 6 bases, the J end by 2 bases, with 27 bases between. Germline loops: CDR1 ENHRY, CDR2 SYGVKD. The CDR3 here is CAISQGRVDYFSSTDTQYF. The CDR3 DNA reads TGTGCCATCAGCCAGGGTAGGGTAGATTACTTTAGTTCCACAGATACGCAGTATTTT.

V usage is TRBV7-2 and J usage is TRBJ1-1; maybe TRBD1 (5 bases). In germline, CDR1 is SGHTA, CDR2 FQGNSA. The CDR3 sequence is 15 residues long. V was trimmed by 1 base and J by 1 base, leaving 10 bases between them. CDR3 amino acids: CASSLVNRRNTEAFF. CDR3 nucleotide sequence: TGTGCCAGCAGCTTAGTAAACAGGCGGAACACTGAAGCTTTCTTT. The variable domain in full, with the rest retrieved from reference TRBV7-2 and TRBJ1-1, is GAGVSQSPSNKVTEKGKDVELRCDPISGHTALYWYRQSLGQGLEFLIYFQGNSAPDKSGLPSDRFSAERTGGSVSTLTIQRTQQEDSAVYLCASSLVNRRNTEAFFGQGTRLTVV.

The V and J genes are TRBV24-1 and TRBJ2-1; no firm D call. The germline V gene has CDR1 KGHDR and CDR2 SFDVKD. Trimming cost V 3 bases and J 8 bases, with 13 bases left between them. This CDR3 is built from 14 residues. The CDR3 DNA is TGTGCCACCAGTGATGTTCCCGGTAGTGATGAGCAGTTCTTC. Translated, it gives CATSDVPGSDEQFF.

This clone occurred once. Here the CDR3 reads CASSLQNSATNEKLFF. In DNA, the CDR3 is TGTGCCAGCAGCTTACAGAACAGTGCAACTAATGAAAAACTGTTTTTT. V usage is TRBV7-6 and J usage is TRBJ1-4; unclear D gene. Per germline, CDR1 SGHVS and CDR2 FNYEAQ. There are 16 residues in the CDR3. Deletions cut 2 bases from V and 0 bases from J, with 10 bases between. The full variable domain, rest sourced from reference TRBV7-6 and TRBJ1-4, is GAGVSQSPRYKVTKRGQDVALRCDPISGHVSLYWYRQALGQGPEFLTYFNYEAQQDKSGLPNDRFSAERPEGSISTLTIQRTEQRDSAMYRCASSLQNSATNEKLFFGSGTQLSVL.

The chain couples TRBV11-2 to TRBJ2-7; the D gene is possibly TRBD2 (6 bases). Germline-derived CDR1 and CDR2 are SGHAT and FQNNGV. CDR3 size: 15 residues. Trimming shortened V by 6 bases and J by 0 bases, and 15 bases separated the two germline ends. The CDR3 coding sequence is TGTGCCAGCAGACCTCCGGGACTCCCCTCCTACGAGCAGTACTTC. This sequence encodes CASRPPGLPSYEQYF.

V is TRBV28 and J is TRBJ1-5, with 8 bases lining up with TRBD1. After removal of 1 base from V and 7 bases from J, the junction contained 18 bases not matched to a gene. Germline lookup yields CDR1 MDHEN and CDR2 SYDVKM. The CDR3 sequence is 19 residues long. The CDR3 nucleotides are TGTGCCAGCAGTTTATCACCGGGACAGGACGATCCTTTGAACCAGCCCCAGCATTTT. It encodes CASSLSPGQDDPLNQPQHF.

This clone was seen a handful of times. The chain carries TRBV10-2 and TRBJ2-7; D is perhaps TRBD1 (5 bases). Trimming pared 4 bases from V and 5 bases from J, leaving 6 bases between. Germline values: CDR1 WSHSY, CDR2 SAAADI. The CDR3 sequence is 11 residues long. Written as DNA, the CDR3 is TGCGCCAGCAGTGGGGGCGACGAGCAGTACTTC. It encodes CASSGGDEQYF.

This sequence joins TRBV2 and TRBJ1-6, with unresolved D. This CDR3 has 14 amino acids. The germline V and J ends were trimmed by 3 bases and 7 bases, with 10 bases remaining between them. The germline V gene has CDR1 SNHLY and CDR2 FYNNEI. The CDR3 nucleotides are TGTGCCAGCAGTGAGAGGACTATGAATTCACCCCTCCACTTT. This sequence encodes CASSERTMNSPLHF.

For the CDR3, the DNA is TGCGCCAGCAGCTTGGGGCAGGGAGGTGAAAAACTGTTTTTT. The encoded protein is CASSLGQGGEKLFF. This rearrangement joins TRBV5-1 to TRBJ1-4; tentative D call: TRBD1 (5 bases). There are 14 residues in the CDR3. The V end was cut by 0 bases, the J end by 7 bases, with 10 bases between. CDR1 SGHRS and CDR2 YFSETQ come from the germline V gene.

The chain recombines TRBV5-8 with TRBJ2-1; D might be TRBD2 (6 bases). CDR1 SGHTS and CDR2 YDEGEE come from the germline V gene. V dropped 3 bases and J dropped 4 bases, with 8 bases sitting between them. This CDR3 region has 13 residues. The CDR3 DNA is TGTGCCAGCAGCTCGGGGGTGTACAATGAGCAGTTCTTC. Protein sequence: CASSSGVYNEQFF. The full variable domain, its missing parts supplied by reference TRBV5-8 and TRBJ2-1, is EAGVTQSPTHLIKTRGQQATLRCSPISGHTSVYWYQQALGLGLQFLLWYDEGEERNRGNFPPRFSGRQFPNYSSELNVNALELEDSALYLCASSSGVYNEQFFGPGTRLTVL.

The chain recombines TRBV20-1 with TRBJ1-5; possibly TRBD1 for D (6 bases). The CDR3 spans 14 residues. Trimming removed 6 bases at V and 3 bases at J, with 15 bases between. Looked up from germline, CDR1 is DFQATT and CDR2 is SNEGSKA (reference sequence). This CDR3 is CSASPGHINQPQHF. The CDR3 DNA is TGCAGTGCCAGTCCGGGACATATCAATCAGCCCCAGCATTTT.

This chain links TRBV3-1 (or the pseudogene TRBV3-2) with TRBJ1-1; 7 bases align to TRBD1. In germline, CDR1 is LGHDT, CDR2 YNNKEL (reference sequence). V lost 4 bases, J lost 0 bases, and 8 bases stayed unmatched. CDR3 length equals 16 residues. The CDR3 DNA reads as TGTGCCAGCAGCCCAGGGGGTAGGATATTGAACACTGAAGCTTTCTTT. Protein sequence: CASSPGGRILNTEAFF.

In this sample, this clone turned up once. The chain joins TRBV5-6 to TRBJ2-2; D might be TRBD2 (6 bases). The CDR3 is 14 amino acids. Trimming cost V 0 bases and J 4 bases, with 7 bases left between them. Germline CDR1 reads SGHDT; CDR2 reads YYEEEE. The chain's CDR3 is CASSLVGGTGELFF. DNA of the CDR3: TGTGCCAGCAGCTTGGTCGGGGGCACCGGGGAGCTGTTTTTT.

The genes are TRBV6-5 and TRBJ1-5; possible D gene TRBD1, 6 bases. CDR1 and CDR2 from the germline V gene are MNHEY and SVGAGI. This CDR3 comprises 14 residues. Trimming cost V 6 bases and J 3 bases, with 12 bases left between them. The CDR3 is CASSLGQFNQPQHF. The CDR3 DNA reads TGTGCCAGCAGCCTCGGACAGTTCAATCAGCCCCAGCATTTT.

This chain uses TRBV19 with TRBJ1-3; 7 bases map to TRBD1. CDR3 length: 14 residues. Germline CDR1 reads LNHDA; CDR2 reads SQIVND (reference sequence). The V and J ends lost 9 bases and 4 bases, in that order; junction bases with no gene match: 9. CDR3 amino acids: CASLPQGSGNTIYF. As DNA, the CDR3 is TGTGCCAGCCTTCCACAGGGGTCAGGAAACACCATATATTTT.

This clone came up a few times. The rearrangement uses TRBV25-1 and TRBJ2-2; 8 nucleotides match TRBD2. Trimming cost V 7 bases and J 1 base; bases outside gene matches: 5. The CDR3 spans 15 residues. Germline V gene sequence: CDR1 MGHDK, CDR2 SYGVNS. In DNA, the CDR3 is TGTGCCAGCAACAGCGGGGGTGAGAACACCGGGGAGCTGTTTTTT. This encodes CASNSGGENTGELFF.

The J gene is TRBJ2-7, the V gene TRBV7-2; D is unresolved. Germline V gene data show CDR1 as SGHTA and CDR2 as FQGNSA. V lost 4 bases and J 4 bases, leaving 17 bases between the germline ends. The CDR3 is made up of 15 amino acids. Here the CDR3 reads CASSSPAERPYEQYF. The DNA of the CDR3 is TGTGCCAGCAGCTCCCCAGCTGAGCGACCTTACGAGCAGTACTTC.

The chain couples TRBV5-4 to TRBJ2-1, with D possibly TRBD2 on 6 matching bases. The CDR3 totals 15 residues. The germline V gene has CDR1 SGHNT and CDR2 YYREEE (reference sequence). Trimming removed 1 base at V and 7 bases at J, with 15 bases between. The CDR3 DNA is TGTGCCAGCAGCTTGAGCGGGCCAACTGGGAATGAGCAGTTCTTC. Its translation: CASSLSGPTGNEQFF.

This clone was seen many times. The CDR3 is CAWSTYSQGSPLHF. In DNA form, the CDR3 reads TGTGCCTGGAGTACGTACTCGCAGGGGTCACCCCTCCACTTT. The V call is TRBV30, the J call TRBJ1-6, with D possibly TRBD1 on 6 matching bases. V was shortened by 2 bases and J by 10 bases, with 15 bases between the two germline ends. The CDR3 is 14 amino acids. The V gene's germline CDR1 is GTSNPN and CDR2 SVGIG (reference sequence). Combining the CDR3 with reference TRBV30 and TRBJ1-6 gives the whole variable domain SQTIHQWPATLVQPVGSPLSLECTVEGTSNPNLYWYRQAAGRGLQLLFYSVGIGQISSEVPQNLSASRPQDRQFILSSKKLLLSDSGFYLCAWSTYSQGSPLHFGNGTRLTVT.

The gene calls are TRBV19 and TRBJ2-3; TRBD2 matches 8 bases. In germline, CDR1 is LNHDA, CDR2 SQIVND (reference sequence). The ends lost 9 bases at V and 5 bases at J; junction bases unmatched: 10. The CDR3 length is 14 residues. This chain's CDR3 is CASRPAGAGDTQYF. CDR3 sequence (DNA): TGTGCCAGCAGGCCAGCGGGGGCGGGAGATACGCAGTATTTT.

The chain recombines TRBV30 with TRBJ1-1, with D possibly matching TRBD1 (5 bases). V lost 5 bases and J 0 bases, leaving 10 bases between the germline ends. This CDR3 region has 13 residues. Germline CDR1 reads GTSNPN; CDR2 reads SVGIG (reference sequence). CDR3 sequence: CAWGWGVNTEAFF. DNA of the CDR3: TGTGCCTGGGGTTGGGGGGTGAACACTGAAGCTTTCTTT. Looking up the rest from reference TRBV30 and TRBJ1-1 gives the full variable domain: SQTIHQWPATLVQPVGSPLSLECTVEGTSNPNLYWYRQAAGRGLQLLFYSVGIGQISSEVPQNLSASRPQDRQFILSSKKLLLSDSGFYLCAWGWGVNTEAFFGQGTRLTVV.

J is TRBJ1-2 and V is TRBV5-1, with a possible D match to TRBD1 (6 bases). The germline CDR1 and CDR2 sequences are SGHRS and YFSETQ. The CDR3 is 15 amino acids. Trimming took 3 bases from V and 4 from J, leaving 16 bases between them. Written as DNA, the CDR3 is TGCGCCAGCAGCTCCGGGACACGTAAGGTCTATGGCTACACCTTC. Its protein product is CASSSGTRKVYGYTF.

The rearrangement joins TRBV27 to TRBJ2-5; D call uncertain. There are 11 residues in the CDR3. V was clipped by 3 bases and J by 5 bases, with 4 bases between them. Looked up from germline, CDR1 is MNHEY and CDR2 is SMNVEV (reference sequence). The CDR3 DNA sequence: TGTGCCAGCAGTTTCCGTGAGACCCAGTACTTC. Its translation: CASSFRETQYF.

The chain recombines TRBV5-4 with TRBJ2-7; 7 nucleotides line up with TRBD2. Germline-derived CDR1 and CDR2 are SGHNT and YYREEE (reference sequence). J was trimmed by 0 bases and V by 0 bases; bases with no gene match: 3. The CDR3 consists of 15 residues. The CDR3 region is CASSLVGTNSYEQYF. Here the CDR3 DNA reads TGTGCCAGCAGCTTGGTCGGGACTAACTCCTACGAGCAGTACTTC.